This T cell receptor (beta chain) was identified during a study of identical twins. Study findings and constraints: Invariant MAIT and iNKT cells could partly confound zero-insertion analyses.

This clonotype was found a few times. Its antigen is unknown. Per the germline V gene, CDR1 is LGHDT and CDR2 is YNNKEL (reference sequence). Trimming removed 2 bases at V and 3 bases at J, with 10 bases between. The CDR3 is made up of 15 amino acids. It was template switching that added a universal primer site, and there were unique molecular identifiers on the cDNA. TCRdb reprocessed the 5' RACE reads with MiXCR, giving one entry per CDR3 protein. Counted here are approximately 500,000 distinct CDR3 sequences, 24% occurring once; the ten biggest clones make up 2.9%. These data are also associated with another study on T cells expressing NK-cell markers. Per that study: The sequencing cohort of eight donors included seven HCMV-seropositive individuals and one seronegative individual. A few donors likewise had their CD3+CD56-NKG2C+ fraction led by these clonotypes.

This TCR came from a woman between 18 and 29 years old in good health. The chain uses TRBV3-1 and TRBJ2-2, with unresolved D. The sample taken for sequencing was CD4+ T cells sorted from blood. The CDR3 region has the DNA TGTGCCAGCAGCCAAACTGGCGGACACACCGGGGAGCTGTTTTTT. This codes for CASSQTGGHTGELFF.